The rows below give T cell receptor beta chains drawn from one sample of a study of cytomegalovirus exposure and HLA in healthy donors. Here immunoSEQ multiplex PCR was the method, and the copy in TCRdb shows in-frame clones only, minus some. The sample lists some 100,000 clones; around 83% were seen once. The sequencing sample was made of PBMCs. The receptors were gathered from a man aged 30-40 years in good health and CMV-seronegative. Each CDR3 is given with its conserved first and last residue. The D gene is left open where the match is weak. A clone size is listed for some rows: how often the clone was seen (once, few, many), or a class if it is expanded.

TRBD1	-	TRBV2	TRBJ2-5	TGTGCCAGCAGCGCCGGAAACAGGGGCCCGGAGACCCAGTACTTC	CASSAGNRGPETQYF
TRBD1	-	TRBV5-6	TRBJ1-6	TGTGCCAGCAGCTTTGGGACAGGGAAAAGCTCACCCCTCCACTTT	CASSFGTGKSSPLHF
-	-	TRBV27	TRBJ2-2	TGTGCCAGCAGTTTCCAACCCTTCGGCACCGGGGAGCTGTTTTTT	CASSFQPFGTGELFF
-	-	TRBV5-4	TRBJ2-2	TGTGCCAGCAGCTCCTGGCGGGATCTTGGTGTGAACACCGGGGAGCTGTTTTTT	CASSSWRDLGVNTGELFF
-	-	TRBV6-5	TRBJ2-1	TGTGCCAGCAAAAACGGAGAATACAATGAGCAGTTCTTC	CASKNGEYNEQFF
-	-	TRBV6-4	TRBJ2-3	TGTGCCAGCAGTGACTCTACAGGGCGCACAGATACGCAGTATTTT	CASSDSTGRTDTQYF
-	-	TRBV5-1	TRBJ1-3	TGCGCCAGCAGCCCGGGGAACTCTGGAAACACCATATATTTT	CASSPGNSGNTIYF
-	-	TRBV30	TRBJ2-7	TGTGCCTGGAGTGTACTGACCAGCGGGCCACCGGGCGAGCAGTACTTC	CAWSVLTSGPPGEQYF
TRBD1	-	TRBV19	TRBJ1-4	TGTGCCAGTAGGTCGACAGGGGATAATGAAAAACTGTTTTTT	CASRSTGDNEKLFF
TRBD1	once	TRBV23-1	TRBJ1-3	TGCGCCAGCAGGGAGGGACAGGGTGGAAACACCATATATTTT	CASREGQGGNTIYF
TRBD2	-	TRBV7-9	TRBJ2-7	TGTGCCAGCAGCCCCGGCAGCGGGGGGCGGGAGCAGTACTTC	CASSPGSGGREQYF
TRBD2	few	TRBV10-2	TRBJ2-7	TGCGCCAGCAGTGGGCCGACTAGCGGGAGACCCCACGAGCAGTACTTC	CASSGPTSGRPHEQYF
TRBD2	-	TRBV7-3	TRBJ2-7	TGTGCCAGCAGGTTCCCGGGACTAGCGGGGGAAACCTACGAGCAGTACTTC	CASRFPGLAGETYEQYF
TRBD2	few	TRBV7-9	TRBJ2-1	TGTGCCAGTAGCGGAGGACTAGCGTTGAACAATGAGCAGTTCTTC	CASSGGLALNNEQFF
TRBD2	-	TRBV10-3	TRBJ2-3	TGTGCCATCAGTGATCAGGGACTAGCGGAGGCGGATACGCAGTATTTT	CAISDQGLAEADTQYF
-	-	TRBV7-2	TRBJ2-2	TGTGCCAGCAGCTTAGGTGGTAGCCTGGGCACCGGGGAGCTGTTTTTT	CASSLGGSLGTGELFF
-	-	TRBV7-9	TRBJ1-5	TGTGCCAGCAGCTTAGACGGTAACAATCAGCCCCAGCATTTT	CASSLDGNNQPQHF
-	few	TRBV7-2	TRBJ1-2	TGTGCCAGCAGCTTAGGGGGCAGCAGGAGAGGCTACACCTTC	CASSLGGSRRGYTF
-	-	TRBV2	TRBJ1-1	TGTGCCAGCAGTGGTGCCGGCGGGCGGGAAGCTTTCTTT	CASSGAGGREAFF
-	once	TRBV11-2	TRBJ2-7	TGTGCCAGCAGCTTAGTTCCGGGAGCGGCGGGCGAGCAGTACTTC	CASSLVPGAAGEQYF
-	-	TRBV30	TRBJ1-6	TGTGCCTGGAGTGCTAACCCTAATTCACCCCTCCACTTT	CAWSANPNSPLHF
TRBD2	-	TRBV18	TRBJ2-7	TGTGCCAGCTCACAAACGACTAGCCTATCCTACGAGCAGTACTTC	CASSQTTSLSYEQYF
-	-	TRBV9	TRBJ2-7	TGTGCCAGCAGCTTGAGGTCAGGACTGATCTACGAGCAGTACTTC	CASSLRSGLIYEQYF
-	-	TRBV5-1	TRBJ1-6	TGCGCCAGCAGCTTAAAAGGGCAGGGAGGTTCACCCCTCCACTTT	CASSLKGQGGSPLHF
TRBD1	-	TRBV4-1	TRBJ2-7	TGCGCCAGCAGCCAAGATCATAATTGGGGACAGTCCTACGAGCAGTACTTC	CASSQDHNWGQSYEQYF
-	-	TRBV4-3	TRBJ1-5	TGCGCCAGCAGCCAAGATGTGAGACAGCATTATCAGCCCCAGCATTTT	CASSQDVRQHYQPQHF
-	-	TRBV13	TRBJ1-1	TGTGCCAGCAGCTTACGGGGGAAGAACACTGAAGCTTTCTTT	CASSLRGKNTEAFF
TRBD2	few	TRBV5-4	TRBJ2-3	TGTGCCAGCAGCGTTACTAGCGGCGACACAGATACGCAGTATTTT	CASSVTSGDTDTQYF
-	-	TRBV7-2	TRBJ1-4	TGTGCCAGCAGTCAATTTAGGGGGGAAAAACTGTTTTTT	CASSQFRGEKLFF
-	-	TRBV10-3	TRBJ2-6	TGTGCCACGTACAGGGAAATACCCTCTGGGGCCAACGTCCTGACTTTC	CATYREIPSGANVLTF
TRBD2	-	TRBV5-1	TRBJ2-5	TGCGCCAGCAGCTTCTTCATAGGGACTAGCCAAGAGACCCAGTACTTC	CASSFFIGTSQETQYF
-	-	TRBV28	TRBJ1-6	TGTGCCAGCAGTTTAGGTTACAGGGCTAATTCACCCCTCCACTTT	CASSLGYRANSPLHF
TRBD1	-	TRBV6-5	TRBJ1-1	TGTGCCAGCAGTATGGGACAGGGGAGGAACACTGAAGCTTTCTTT	CASSMGQGRNTEAFF
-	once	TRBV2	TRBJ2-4	TGTGCCAGCAGTGAGACATACACGAACATTCAGTACTTC	CASSETYTNIQYF
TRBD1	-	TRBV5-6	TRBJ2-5	TGTGCCAGCAGCTTGGGCAGGGGGCGCGGGGAGACCCAGTACTTC	CASSLGRGRGETQYF
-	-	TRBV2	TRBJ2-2	TGTGCCAGCAGGGAACAGAGGAACGGGGAGCTGTTTTTT	CASREQRNGELFF
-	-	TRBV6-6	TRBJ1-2	TGTGCCAGCAGTTCGCCAGGGGACTATGGCTACACCTTC	CASSSPGDYGYTF
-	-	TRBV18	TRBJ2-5	TGTGCCAGCTCACTGTCGGCGGGGGCCCAAGAGACCCAGTACTTC	CASSLSAGAQETQYF
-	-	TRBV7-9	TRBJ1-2	TGTGCCAGCAGCGTTATACAGACGGGGGACTATGGCTACACCTTC	CASSVIQTGDYGYTF
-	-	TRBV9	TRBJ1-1	TGTGCCAGCAGCGTAGGAGGTTCTGGAAAGAGAAACACTGAAGCTTTCTTT	CASSVGGSGKRNTEAFF
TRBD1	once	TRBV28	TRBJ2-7	TGTGCCAGCAGTTTACGGACAGGGGGCAAGAACGAGCAGTACTTC	CASSLRTGGKNEQYF
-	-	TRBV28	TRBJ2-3	TGTGCCAGCAGTGGCCCGGACACGGTTTATGCTAGCACAGATACGCAGTATTTT	CASSGPDTVYASTDTQYF
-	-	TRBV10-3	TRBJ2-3	TGTGCCACCTTACCGACAGACTCTAGCACAGATACGCAGTATTTT	CATLPTDSSTDTQYF
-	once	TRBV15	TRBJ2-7	TGTGCCACCAGCAGAGATCCGGGCAGGGGCTACGAGCAGTACTTC	CATSRDPGRGYEQYF
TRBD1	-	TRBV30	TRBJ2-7	TGTGCCTGGAGGGGGGACAGCCACTACGAGCAGTACTTC	CAWRGDSHYEQYF
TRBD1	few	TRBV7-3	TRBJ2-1	TGTGCCAGCAGCTTAGATGGGACAGGTAGAGGGAATGAGCAGTTCTTC	CASSLDGTGRGNEQFF
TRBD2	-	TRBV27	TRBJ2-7	TGTGCCAGCAGTTACGGGACTAGCGGGTTTGCCTACGAGCAGTACTTC	CASSYGTSGFAYEQYF
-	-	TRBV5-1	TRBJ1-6	TGCGCCAGCAGCTTGGCTGGGGAGGGTAATTCACCCCTCCACTTT	CASSLAGEGNSPLHF
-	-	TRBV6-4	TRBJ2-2	TGTGCCAGCAGTGACACAGATTTGAACACCGGGGAGCTGTTTTTT	CASSDTDLNTGELFF
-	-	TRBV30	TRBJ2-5	TGTGCCTGGAGTGTAGGGAGCCAAGAGACCCAGTACTTC	CAWSVGSQETQYF
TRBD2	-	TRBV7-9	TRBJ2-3	TGTGCCAGCAGCTTAGGACTAGCGGAGGGAGCAGATACGCAGTATTTT	CASSLGLAEGADTQYF
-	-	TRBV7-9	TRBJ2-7	TGTGCCAGCAGCCCGAGTTTGTCCTACGAGCAGTACTTC	CASSPSLSYEQYF
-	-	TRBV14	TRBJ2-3	TGTGCCAGCAGCCCTCTTCGGGGTGGCACAGATACGCAGTATTTT	CASSPLRGGTDTQYF
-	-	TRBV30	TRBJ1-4	TGTGCCTGGAGTCCCTCGCAGGTTCCATTCGAAAAACTGTTTTTT	CAWSPSQVPFEKLFF
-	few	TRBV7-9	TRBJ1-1	TGTGCCAGCAGCTTAGGTCCGGGTGGCACTGAAGCTTTCTTT	CASSLGPGGTEAFF
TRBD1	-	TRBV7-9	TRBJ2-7	TGTGCCAGCAGCTTAGGGACAGGGTCCTACGAGCAGTACTTC	CASSLGTGSYEQYF
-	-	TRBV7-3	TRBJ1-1	TGTGCCAGCAGCCCGGGGGGGGACACTGAAGCTTTCTTT	CASSPGGDTEAFF